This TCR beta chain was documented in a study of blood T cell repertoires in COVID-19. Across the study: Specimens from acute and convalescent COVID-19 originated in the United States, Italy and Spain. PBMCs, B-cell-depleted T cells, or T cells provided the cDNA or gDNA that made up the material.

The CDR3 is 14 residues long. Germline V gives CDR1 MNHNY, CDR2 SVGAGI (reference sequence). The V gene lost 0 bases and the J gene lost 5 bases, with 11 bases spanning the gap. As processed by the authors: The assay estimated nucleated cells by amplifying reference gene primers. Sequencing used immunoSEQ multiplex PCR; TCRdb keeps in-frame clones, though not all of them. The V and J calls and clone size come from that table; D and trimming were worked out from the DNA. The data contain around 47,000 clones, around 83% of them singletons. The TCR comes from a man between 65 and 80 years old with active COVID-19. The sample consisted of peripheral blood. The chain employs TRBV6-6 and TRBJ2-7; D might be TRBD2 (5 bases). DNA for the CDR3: TGTGCCAGCAGTTACTCCTCGGGATTCGACGAGCAGTACTTC. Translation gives CASSYSSGFDEQYF.